The clone carrying this TCR beta chain occurred a few times. V lost 5 bases, J lost 8 bases, and 12 bases stayed unmatched. CDR1 and CDR2 (germline): DFQATT, SNEGSKA (reference sequence). The CDR3 is 14 residues long. This entry is derived from a study of response to subunit inactivated influenza vaccine. TCRdb re-derived calls from the RT-PCR reads in MiXCR, one entry per CDR3 protein. The sample consists of around 500,000 distinct CDR3 sequences, around 9.9% of them appearing once. The input for sequencing was PBMCs from blood, taken about 6 weeks after vaccination. This receptor was taken from a man between 50 and 59 years old who received an inactivated influenza vaccine. The V gene is TRBV20-1, the J gene TRBJ2-1; 7 nucleotides match TRBD2. The CDR3: CSAVRGGGKDEQFF. The CDR3 nucleotides read TGCAGTGCTGTTCGGGGCGGGGGTAAAGATGAGCAGTTCTTC.